Listed here is a single T cell receptor beta chain. The same CDR3 arises from other DNA sequences in this sample as well. This CDR3 has 13 residues. Germline V gene lookup returns CDR1 SGHAT and CDR2 FQNNGV. The V and J ends lost 0 bases and 4 bases respectively, with 6 bases between them. The sample originates from a study of shared clonotypes between healthy human individuals. TCRdb's table, derived via immunoSEQ multiplex PCR, lists solely in-frame clones and lacks some. This sample carries about 710,000 clones, around 70% of them seen once, and the ten largest clones take around 1.7%. The J gene is TRBJ1-1, the V gene TRBV11-2; D call uncertain. This sequence originates from a woman aged 25-40 years in good health. Sequencing input: memory CD4+ T cells sorted from blood. Subset here: CD45RA-negative fraction. CDR3 residues: CASSLEGITEAFF. CDR3 bases: TGTGCCAGCAGCTTAGAGGGCATCACTGAAGCTTTCTTT.